Each of the 3 T cell receptor beta chains below was sequenced from the same sample in a study of T cells in narcolepsy. Sequencing used immunoSEQ multiplex PCR; TCRdb keeps in-frame clones, though not all of them. The sample shows approximately 32,000 clones, roughly 82% of them seen only once. The material sequenced was CD45RA- memory CD4+ T cells from PBMCs. The receptors were gathered from a human donor with narcolepsy.

CDR3 loop: CASSVTGTNQPQHF. CDR3 coding DNA: TGTGCCAGTAGCGTAACAGGGACTAATCAGCCCCAGCATTTT. The V gene is TRBV19, the J gene TRBJ1-5; TRBD1 might be the D (6 bases). Germline loops: CDR1 LNHDA, CDR2 SQIVND (reference sequence). Trimming shortened V by 6 bases and J by 4 bases, and 13 bases separated the two germline ends. The CDR3 loop spans 14 amino acids.

CDR3 region: CAWSSQDLGEQYF. The CDR3 DNA follows: TGTGCCTGGAGTAGTCAGGATCTAGGCGAGCAGTACTTC. This rearrangement joins TRBV30 to TRBJ2-7; no clear D. Trimming left V 2 bases short and J 6 bases short, with 14 bases between. In germline, CDR1 is GTSNPN, CDR2 SVGIG (reference sequence). CDR3 length equals 13 residues.

The DNA of the CDR3 is TGTGCCAGCAGCCAATCGCCCTATCCTTCTCAAGAGACCCAGTACTTC. Translation gives CASSQSPYPSQETQYF. J is TRBJ2-5 and V is TRBV16; D uncertain. Germline CDR1 is KGHSY and CDR2 is FQNENV. This CDR3 comprises 16 residues. Deletions cut 0 bases from V and 2 bases from J, with 13 bases between.